Presented here are 4 T cell receptor beta chains from one specimen sequenced in a study of shared clonotypes between healthy human individuals. The method was immunoSEQ multiplex PCR; TCRdb's version includes in-frame clones alone and lacks a portion of them. The data contain some 2,000,000 clones, roughly 96% of them singletons. Sequencing was done on a sample of naive CD4+ T cells sorted from blood. As for subset: CD45RA+ positively selected. The receptor set was obtained from a man younger than 30 in good health.

The chain carries TRBV5-1 and TRBJ2-7, with 7 positions matching TRBD2. The CDR3 is 14 amino acids. Germline V gene sequence: CDR1 SGHRS, CDR2 YFSETQ. Trimming took 2 bases from V and 1 from J; bases not matched to a gene: 3. This chain's CDR3 is CASSFHSGSYEQYF. Here the CDR3 DNA reads TGCGCCAGCAGCTTTCATAGCGGGTCCTACGAGCAGTACTTC.

The chain uses TRBV21-1 and TRBJ2-1; the table's D call of TRBD2 was not tested on the DNA. TRBV21-1 is a pseudogene locus. The CDR3 sequence is 14 residues long. The CDR3 DNA follows: TGTGCCAGCAGCAATGCGACGGTAGCGGGAGAGCAGTTCTTC. It translates to CASSNATVAGEQFF.

A single count supports this clone. The chain has TRBV6-5 and TRBJ2-1; 7 bases map to TRBD2. This CDR3 contains 14 residues. The V gene end was trimmed by 7 bases and the J gene end by 9 bases; junction bases not matched to a gene: 12. From germline, CDR1 is MNHEY and CDR2 SVGAGI. The DNA of the CDR3 is TGTGCCAGCACGGGGGGTTCATGGGCAGGTGAGCAGTTCTTC. Amino acids: CASTGGSWAGEQFF.

The V and J genes are TRBV28 and TRBJ1-6; D is perhaps TRBD1 (5 bases). The germline CDR1 and CDR2 sequences are MDHEN and SYDVKM. The CDR3 sequence is 15 residues long. V was clipped by 7 bases and J by 0 bases, with 10 bases between them. The CDR3 nucleotides are TGTGCCAGCACGGGGGGGAGCTCCTATAATTCACCCCTCCACTTT. This translates into CASTGGSSYNSPLHF.